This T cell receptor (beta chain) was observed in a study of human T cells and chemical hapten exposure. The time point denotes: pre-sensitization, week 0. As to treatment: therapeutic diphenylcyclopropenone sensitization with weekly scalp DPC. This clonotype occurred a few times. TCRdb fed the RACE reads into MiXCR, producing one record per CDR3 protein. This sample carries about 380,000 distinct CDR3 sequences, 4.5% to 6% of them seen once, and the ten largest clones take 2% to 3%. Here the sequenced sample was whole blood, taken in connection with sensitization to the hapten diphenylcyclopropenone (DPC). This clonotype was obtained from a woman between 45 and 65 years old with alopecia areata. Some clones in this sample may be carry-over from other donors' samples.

The CDR3 spells CSVAPGSRSYNEQFF. The CDR3 nucleotides are TGCAGCGTTGCCCCAGGTTCGCGCTCCTACAATGAGCAGTTCTTC. This chain links TRBV29-1 with TRBJ2-1; D unclear. This CDR3 contains 15 residues. V lost 4 bases and J lost 0, with 13 bases in between. Germline CDR1 and CDR2: SQVTM and ANQGSEA.